The sequence of this T cell receptor (beta chain) was determined in a study of shared clonotypes between healthy human individuals. V lost 8 bases to trimming and J lost 5 bases, with 18 bases between them. CDR1 is SGHRS and CDR2 is YFSETQ in the germline V gene. The CDR3 length is 14 residues. Profiling relied on immunoSEQ multiplex PCR, and the TCRdb table lists in-frame clones only, not all of them. This table has about 1 million clones, approximately 70% appearing once. This clone appeared a few times. J is TRBJ2-3 and V is TRBV5-1; D might be TRBD2 (6 bases). The sample comprised memory CD4+ T cells sorted from blood. Described subset: CD45RA-negative fraction. The clonotype was recovered from a man in his late teens or twenties in good health. DNA for the CDR3: TGCGCCAGTAGAGACCCAGGGAGGAGAGATACGCAGTATTTT. Translated: CASRDPGRRDTQYF.